These T cell receptor beta chains were read from a single sample in a study of T cells in Graves' hyperthyroidism and ophthalmopathy. MiXCR was run by TCRdb on the multiplex PCR reads, yielding one entry per CDR3 protein. Altogether approximately 560,000 distinct CDR3 sequences are present, 46% being singletons, with the ten largest covering just over 8%. The sequenced sample was peripheral blood or thyroid tissue (not recorded which). These receptors all come from a woman between 18 and 29 years old with Graves' hyperthyroidism. CDR3s include the opening cysteine and the closing phenylalanine or tryptophan. A D gene is named only where the DNA matches it firmly. The size entry is marked missing in some rows and otherwise reads once, few, many or a size class.

15 . TRBJ2-2 TRBD2 TRBV9 CASSLGTSGNGELFF TGTGCCAGCAGCCTCGGGACTAGCGGGAACGGAGAGCTGTTTTTT
15 . TRBJ2-7 TRBD1 TRBV19 CASSSTGGVLYEQYF TGTGCCAGCAGCTCCACAGGGGGCGTATTGTACGAGCAGTACTTC
16 . TRBJ2-7 TRBD2 TRBV11-2 CASSLDSGRPAYEQYF TGTGCCAGCAGCTTAGATAGCGGGAGGCCGGCCTACGAGCAGTACTTC
14 . TRBJ2-1 TRBD2 TRBV14 CASSRTSGSIEQFF TGTGCCAGCAGCCGCACGAGCGGGAGTATTGAGCAGTTCTTC
16 . TRBJ2-3 . TRBV15 CATSRDEAMRTDTQYF TGTGCCACCAGCAGAGATGAGGCGATGCGCACAGATACGCAGTATTTT
16 many TRBJ1-5 TRBD1 TRBV24-1 CATSDGRTGANQPQHF TGTGCCACCAGTGATGGCCGGACAGGGGCGAATCAGCCCCAGCATTTT
14 . TRBJ1-1 TRBD1 TRBV7-2 CASSRQGGLAEAFF TGTGCCAGCAGCCGACAGGGCGGTTTAGCTGAAGCTTTCTTT
16 few TRBJ2-7 TRBD2 TRBV29-1 CSVEGLAGEPAYEQYF TGCAGCGTTGAAGGACTAGCGGGAGAGCCGGCGTACGAGCAGTACTTC
17 . TRBJ1-1 . TRBV7-2 CASSLVGLGSGNTEAFF TGTGCCAGCAGCTTAGTGGGTTTAGGGTCGGGGAACACTGAAGCTTTCTTT
13 many TRBJ1-1 . TRBV7-2 CASSLARWTEAFF TGTGCCAGCAGCTTAGCGCGGTGGACTGAAGCTTTCTTT
13 many TRBJ1-1 TRBD1 TRBV29-1 CSVGDRMNTEAFF TGCAGCGTCGGGGACAGGATGAACACTGAAGCTTTCTTT
14 many TRBJ2-7 . TRBV11-2 CASSLAARRGEQYF TGTGCCAGCAGCTTAGCTGCCCGCCGGGGCGAGCAGTACTTC
14 few TRBJ2-5 . TRBV15 CATLGIWEQETQYF TGTGCCACGCTAGGGATCTGGGAACAAGAGACCCAGTACTTC
15 few TRBJ2-7 . TRBV20-1 CSAPYPFGKSYEQYF TGCAGTGCCCCATATCCTTTCGGGAAGTCCTACGAGCAGTACTTC
15 few TRBJ2-7 . TRBV7-2 CASSPTQRGINEQYF TGTGCCAGCAGTCCGACCCAAAGGGGTATCAACGAGCAGTACTTC
13 . TRBJ2-5 TRBD1 TRBV25-1 CASSVGQGEAQYF TGTGCCAGCAGCGTGGGACAGGGGGAGGCCCAGTACTTC
16 . TRBJ2-7 TRBD2 TRBV7-8 CASSLGAGVSTYEQYF TGTGCCAGCAGCTTAGGGGCGGGGGTGAGTACCTACGAGCAGTACTTC
14 . TRBJ1-2 . TRBV7-3 CASSLVGRNYGYTF TGTGCCAGCAGTTTAGTGGGGAGGAACTATGGCTACACCTTC
14 . TRBJ2-3 TRBD2 TRBV24-1 CATSDSPGGDTQYF TGTGCCACCAGTGACAGCCCCGGGGGGGATACGCAGTATTTT
13 few TRBJ1-1 . TRBV20-1 CSASYREGTEAFF TGCAGTGCTAGTTACAGGGAGGGCACTGAAGCTTTCTTT
16 once TRBJ1-2 . TRBV6-2/TRBV6-3 CASSSLERAGFYGYTF TGTGCCAGCAGTTCCCTCGAGAGGGCAGGTTTCTATGGCTACACCTTC
14 . TRBJ1-1 . TRBV12-3/TRBV12-4 CASSFVAMNTEASF TGTGCCAGCAGTTTTGTGGCTATGAACACTGAAGCTTCCTTT
17 few TRBJ2-5 TRBD2 TRBV25-1 CASSSRLAGSGGETQYF TGTGCCAGCAGTAGCCGACTAGCGGGAAGCGGGGGTGAGACCCAGTACTTC
15 . TRBJ1-2 TRBD1 TRBV7-9 CASRAGTGGRHGYTF TGTGCCAGCAGAGCCGGGACAGGGGGCAGGCATGGCTACACCTTC
15 . TRBJ2-2 TRBD2 TRBV10-3 CAIGDSGRSSGELFF TGTGCCATCGGGGATAGCGGGAGGAGTTCCGGGGAGCTGTTTTTT
15 few TRBJ2-5 TRBD2 TRBV20-1 CSAGSGTSAEETQYF TGCAGTGCCGGTTCCGGGACTAGCGCTGAAGAGACCCAGTACTTC
13 few TRBJ2-7 TRBD1 TRBV7-2 CASSRDRTDEQYF TGTGCCAGCAGTCGGGACAGGACTGACGAGCAGTACTTC
14 . TRBJ1-1 . TRBV25-1 CASSVPRVNTEAFF TGTGCCAGCAGCGTTCCCAGGGTGAACACTGAAGCTTTCTTT
14 few TRBJ2-7 . TRBV5-4 CASSLEVGSYEQYF TGTGCCAGCAGCTTGGAGGTGGGATCCTACGAGCAGTACTTC